This T cell receptor (beta chain) was sequenced during a study of T-cell reconstitution after alpha-beta-depleted transplantation in children. Germline V gene data show CDR1 as GTSNPN and CDR2 as SVGIG (reference sequence). V shed 4 bases and J 2 bases; nucleotides not matched to a gene: 6. The CDR3 has 15 residues. Using unique molecular identifiers, the investigators prepared the TCRbeta library. TCRdb ran MiXCR on the PCR reads and lists one entry per CDR3 protein. The sample includes about 610,000 distinct CDR3 sequences, about 10% seen only once; the top ten take less than 5%. This clonotype has just a few counts.

The receptor comes from a human donor who donated a stem cell graft to a child with acute myeloid leukemia. The material sequenced was PBMCs from the stem cell graft donor, taken from the stem cell graft. The chain combines TRBV30 with TRBJ2-7, with 12 positions matching TRBD2. The CDR3 DNA reads as TGTGCCTGGAACCCCACTAGCGGGAGGACCTACGAGCAGTACTTC. Translated: CAWNPTSGRTYEQYF.